This T cell receptor (beta chain) was obtained from a study of blood T cell repertoires in COVID-19. Whole-study context: COVID-19 samples from acute and convalescent phases originated in the United States, Italy and Spain.

Membership in each cohort depended on participant-reported clinical history. Per the germline V gene, CDR1 is SGHDT and CDR2 is YYEEEE. The J segment lost 6 bases and the V segment lost 0 bases, leaving 4 bases of the junction unmatched. The CDR3 spans 15 residues. Original analysis: Quantification of nucleated cells was approximated via reference gene primer amplification. Data came from immunoSEQ multiplex PCR; TCRdb stores just in-frame clones and leaves some out. That table furnishes V, J and clone size, whereas the DNA furnished D and trimming. The sample gives roughly 150,000 clones, less than 85% of which show up once; about a sixth is in the top ten.

The V gene is TRBV5-6, the J gene TRBJ1-2, with 11 bases aligning to TRBD1. Material: PBMCs or T cells enriched from blood (not recorded which). The clonotype comes from a man between 60 and 75 years old who had recovered from COVID-19. CDR3 in DNA: TGTGCCAGCAGCTTGGTAGGACAGGGGGCTAATGGCTACACCTTC. Its protein product is CASSLVGQGANGYTF.